This T cell receptor (beta chain) was obtained from a study of OX40 agonist ivuxolimab in advanced cancers. As for the study in general: Ivuxolimab was administered intravenously to patients at 0.01 to 10 mg/kg every 2 weeks. Patients treated during dose escalation were battling hepatocellular carcinoma, melanoma, renal cell or head and neck cancer.

Notes on this clone: The antigen is undetermined.

Regarding the study as a whole: At 0.1 to 3.0 mg/kg and by week 6, CD4+ and CD8+ T cells in the blood had expanded clonally. The study did not work out the antigen specificity of the expanded peripheral T cells.

Some clones are missing from TCRdb's copy, which holds only in-frame ones; the method was immunoSEQ multiplex PCR. The sample lists thousands of clones; about nine tenths were seen once. This CDR3 region has 17 residues. V lost 1 base to trimming and J lost 2 bases, with 17 bases between them. CDR1 is SEHNR and CDR2 is FQNEAQ in the germline V gene (reference sequence). The gene calls are TRBV7-9 and TRBJ1-2; D may be TRBD1 (5 bases). The source is an adult with an advanced solid tumor such as melanoma, head and neck, liver or kidney cancer. The sample consisted of CD4+ or CD8+ T cells sorted from blood, taken in a trial of the OX40 agonist ivuxolimab. As DNA, the CDR3 is TGTGCCAGCAGCTTAGGGGTTCAGGGTATGCAAAACTATGGCTACACCTTC. Its protein is CASSLGVQGMQNYGYTF.